This T cell receptor beta chain was sequenced in a study of cytomegalovirus exposure and HLA in healthy donors. Comments on this clone: As yet, its antigen is unknown.

Study results and limitations: The classifier, whose performance was assessed in both the original and validation cohorts, reportedly diagnosed cytomegalovirus status with high specificity and sensitivity. Segments of the TCR beta V type were, in most cases, productive about 87% or about 30% of the time in an earlier analysis.

Use of 60 Vbeta and 13 Jbeta primers characterized the PCR. Profiled with immunoSEQ multiplex PCR; TCRdb holds only in-frame clones, not every one. The repertoire holds 70,000 to 90,000 clones, with roughly 88% as singletons. Sequencing was performed on PBMCs. The sequence was obtained from a man between 65 and 79 years old in good health and CMV-seropositive.

Here the CDR3 DNA reads TGTGCCAGCAGCCAAGCGGCTAGCCTTCTGGGCGAGCAGTACTTC. It yields the protein CASSQAASLLGEQYF. The rearrangement links TRBV4-2 to TRBJ2-7, with D perhaps matching TRBD2 (5 bases). The CDR3 is made up of 15 amino acids. Germline V lookup: CDR1 LGHNA, CDR2 YNFKEQ. V shed 1 base and J shed 6 bases, with 16 bases lying between them.